A selection of T cell receptor beta chains follows, all from one sample in a study of Ad26.COV2.S vaccination and SARS-CoV-2 variants. The data were produced by immunoSEQ multiplex PCR, yet TCRdb's version contains in-frame clones alone and is incomplete. The profile shows under 150,000 clones, roughly 90% of them singletons. Specimen: peripheral blood, collected after recovery from COVID-19. Receptor source: a human donor who had recovered from COVID-19. The CDR3 runs from the conserved cysteine through the conserved F or W. The order of the fields is V gene, clone size, J gene, D gene, CDR3 protein, CDR3 DNA. D genes are given only for firm matches. Not every row has a clone size; where given, it reads once, few, many or a size class.

v_gene: TRBV25-1
abundance: NA
j_gene: TRBJ2-2
d_gene: TRBD2
CDR3aa: CASSDAGAGELFF
CDR3nt: TGTGCCAGCAGTGATGCGGGGGCCGGGGAGCTGTTTTTT

v_gene: TRBV11-3
abundance: NA
j_gene: TRBJ2-1
d_gene: TRBD2
CDR3aa: CASSPGTNNEQFF
CDR3nt: TGTGCCAGCAGCCCCGGGACTAACAATGAGCAGTTCTTC

v_gene: TRBV6-2/TRBV6-3
abundance: NA
j_gene: TRBJ2-1
d_gene: NA
CDR3aa: CASSFRGWAIVGQGIYNEQFF
CDR3nt: TGTGCCAGCAGTTTTAGGGGCTGGGCCATTGTCGGGCAGGGGATCTACAATGAGCAGTTCTTC

v_gene: TRBV24-1
abundance: NA
j_gene: TRBJ2-1
d_gene: NA
CDR3aa: CATSDRTRAGKINEQFF
CDR3nt: TGTGCCACCAGTGACCGTACCCGGGCAGGGAAAATCAATGAGCAGTTCTTC

v_gene: TRBV6-6
abundance: NA
j_gene: TRBJ2-7
d_gene: NA
CDR3aa: CASSYSLDSEQYF
CDR3nt: TGTGCCAGCAGTTACTCTTTGGACTCCGAGCAGTACTTC

v_gene: TRBV19
abundance: NA
j_gene: TRBJ2-5
d_gene: NA
CDR3aa: CASSAVLRETQYF
CDR3nt: TGTGCCAGTAGCGCGGTCCTTCGGGAGACCCAGTACTTC

v_gene: TRBV6-6
abundance: NA
j_gene: TRBJ1-3
d_gene: NA
CDR3aa: CASSPRDTSGNTIYF
CDR3nt: TGTGCCAGCAGTCCGCGGGACACTTCTGGAAACACCATATATTTT

v_gene: TRBV2
abundance: NA
j_gene: TRBJ1-2
d_gene: TRBD1
CDR3aa: CASSDPRTGGMRGYTF
CDR3nt: TGTGCCAGCAGTGACCCCCGGACAGGGGGCATGCGTGGCTACACCTTC

v_gene: TRBV7-2
abundance: NA
j_gene: TRBJ1-2
d_gene: NA
CDR3aa: CASSLRGPGALWGYTF
CDR3nt: TGTGCCAGCAGCTTAAGGGGCCCTGGGGCGCTTTGGGGCTACACCTTC

v_gene: TRBV7-2
abundance: NA
j_gene: TRBJ2-5
d_gene: NA
CDR3aa: CASSPSYQETQYF
CDR3nt: TGTGCCAGCAGCCCCTCCTACCAAGAGACCCAGTACTTC

v_gene: TRBV18
abundance: NA
j_gene: TRBJ1-1
d_gene: TRBD1
CDR3aa: CASSPNDRDMNTEAFF
CDR3nt: TGTGCCAGCTCACCCAACGACAGGGACATGAACACTGAAGCTTTCTTT

v_gene: TRBV7-9
abundance: NA
j_gene: TRBJ2-3
d_gene: NA
CDR3aa: CASSLWETSTDTQYF
CDR3nt: TGTGCCAGCAGCTTATGGGAAACTAGCACAGATACGCAGTATTTT

v_gene: TRBV6-5
abundance: NA
j_gene: TRBJ1-4
d_gene: NA
CDR3aa: CASSSRVNEKLFF
CDR3nt: TGTGCCAGCAGCTCCAGGGTTAATGAAAAACTGTTTTTT

v_gene: TRBV10-1
abundance: NA
j_gene: TRBJ1-5
d_gene: NA
CDR3aa: CASTGDTQTQPQHF
CDR3nt: TGCGCCAGCACCGGGGACACTCAAACTCAGCCCCAGCATTTT

v_gene: TRBV7-8
abundance: NA
j_gene: TRBJ2-1
d_gene: TRBD2
CDR3aa: CASSPEWAGTSGGERDEQFF
CDR3nt: TGTGCCAGCAGCCCCGAATGGGCGGGGACTAGCGGGGGGGAACGGGATGAGCAGTTCTTC

v_gene: TRBV28
abundance: NA
j_gene: TRBJ1-2
d_gene: TRBD1
CDR3aa: CASSLGGGGRRGYTF
CDR3nt: TGTGCCAGCAGTTTAGGAGGAGGGGGCAGGAGAGGCTACACCTTC

v_gene: TRBV28
abundance: NA
j_gene: TRBJ2-3
d_gene: NA
CDR3aa: CASLGAYPLDTQYF
CDR3nt: TGTGCCAGTCTAGGGGCCTACCCCCTAGATACGCAGTATTTT

v_gene: TRBV3-1/TRBV3-2
abundance: NA
j_gene: TRBJ2-5
d_gene: TRBD1
CDR3aa: CASSPSGTGGRKTQYF
CDR3nt: TGTGCCAGCAGCCCTTCCGGGACAGGGGGTAGAAAGACCCAGTACTTC

v_gene: TRBV2
abundance: NA
j_gene: TRBJ1-1
d_gene: NA
CDR3aa: CASRVAEMNTEAFF
CDR3nt: TGTGCCAGCAGGGTGGCAGAAATGAACACTGAAGCTTTCTTT

v_gene: TRBV20-1
abundance: NA
j_gene: TRBJ2-5
d_gene: NA
CDR3aa: CGAVQETQYF
CDR3nt: TGCGGGGCGGTTCAAGAGACCCAGTACTTC

v_gene: TRBV6-5
abundance: NA
j_gene: TRBJ1-2
d_gene: NA
CDR3aa: CATFDRANYGYTF
CDR3nt: TGTGCCACCTTCGACCGGGCTAACTATGGCTACACCTTC

v_gene: TRBV6-5
abundance: NA
j_gene: TRBJ1-3
d_gene: TRBD1
CDR3aa: CASTTGGLGNTIYF
CDR3nt: TGTGCCAGCACGACAGGGGGCCTTGGAAACACCATATATTTT

v_gene: TRBV30
abundance: NA
j_gene: TRBJ1-5
d_gene: NA
CDR3aa: CAWRQTLNQPQHF
CDR3nt: TGTGCCTGGAGACAGACACTAAATCAGCCCCAGCATTTT

v_gene: TRBV29-1
abundance: NA
j_gene: TRBJ1-1
d_gene: NA
CDR3aa: CSVESPGAEAFF
CDR3nt: TGCAGCGTTGAATCCCCCGGGGCTGAAGCTTTCTTT

v_gene: TRBV28
abundance: NA
j_gene: TRBJ1-5
d_gene: NA
CDR3aa: CASSAKQGLNYQPQHF
CDR3nt: TGTGCCAGCTCAGCGAAACAGGGCCTAAATTATCAGCCCCAGCATTTT

v_gene: TRBV18
abundance: NA
j_gene: TRBJ1-3
d_gene: NA
CDR3aa: CASSPVGYGNTIYF
CDR3nt: TGTGCCAGCTCACCAGTGGGGTACGGAAACACCATATATTTT

v_gene: TRBV7-8
abundance: NA
j_gene: TRBJ2-7
d_gene: TRBD2
CDR3aa: CASRSSGGFYEQYF
CDR3nt: TGTGCCAGCAGGTCTAGCGGGGGATTCTACGAGCAGTACTTC

v_gene: TRBV5-5
abundance: NA
j_gene: TRBJ2-7
d_gene: NA
CDR3aa: CASSFRAPSYEQYF
CDR3nt: TGTGCCAGCAGCTTCCGGGCCCCCTCCTACGAGCAGTACTTC

v_gene: TRBV2
abundance: NA
j_gene: TRBJ1-2
d_gene: TRBD1
CDR3aa: CASRPGTEIYGYTF
CDR3nt: TGTGCCAGCAGGCCCGGGACAGAGATCTATGGCTACACCTTC

v_gene: TRBV19
abundance: once
j_gene: TRBJ2-7
d_gene: NA
CDR3aa: CASSIKAGRSSYEQYF
CDR3nt: TGTGCCAGTAGTATAAAGGCGGGGAGGAGCTCCTACGAGCAGTACTTC

v_gene: TRBV3-1/TRBV3-2
abundance: NA
j_gene: TRBJ2-1
d_gene: TRBD2
CDR3aa: CASSQAAAGGRGEQFF
CDR3nt: TGTGCCAGCAGCCAAGCAGCAGCGGGGGGGAGGGGTGAGCAGTTCTTC

v_gene: TRBV28
abundance: NA
j_gene: TRBJ2-1
d_gene: NA
CDR3aa: CASSLGVYNEQFF
CDR3nt: TGTGCCAGCAGTTTGGGAGTCTACAATGAGCAGTTCTTC

v_gene: TRBV5-4
abundance: NA
j_gene: TRBJ2-5
d_gene: NA
CDR3aa: CASSPGTTETQYF
CDR3nt: TGTGCCAGCAGCCCGGGGACAACGGAGACCCAGTACTTC

v_gene: TRBV11-2
abundance: NA
j_gene: TRBJ2-4
d_gene: NA
CDR3aa: CASSSILGQKNIQYF
CDR3nt: TGTGCCAGCAGCTCCATCCTCGGGCAAAAAAACATTCAGTACTTC

v_gene: TRBV28
abundance: NA
j_gene: TRBJ2-3
d_gene: TRBD1
CDR3aa: CASSPGQGPTDTQYF
CDR3nt: TGTGCCAGCAGTCCGGGACAGGGTCCCACAGATACGCAGTATTTT

v_gene: TRBV5-1
abundance: NA
j_gene: TRBJ1-6
d_gene: NA
CDR3aa: CASSSRGTDTNSPLHF
CDR3nt: TGCGCCAGCAGCTCCCGAGGGACGGATACTAATTCACCCCTCCACTTT

v_gene: TRBV28
abundance: NA
j_gene: TRBJ1-2
d_gene: NA
CDR3aa: CASGSSYGYTF
CDR3nt: TGTGCCAGCGGATCCTCCTATGGCTACACCTTC

v_gene: TRBV9
abundance: NA
j_gene: TRBJ2-3
d_gene: NA
CDR3aa: CASSDGTDTQYF
CDR3nt: TGTGCCAGCAGCGACGGCACAGATACGCAGTATTTT